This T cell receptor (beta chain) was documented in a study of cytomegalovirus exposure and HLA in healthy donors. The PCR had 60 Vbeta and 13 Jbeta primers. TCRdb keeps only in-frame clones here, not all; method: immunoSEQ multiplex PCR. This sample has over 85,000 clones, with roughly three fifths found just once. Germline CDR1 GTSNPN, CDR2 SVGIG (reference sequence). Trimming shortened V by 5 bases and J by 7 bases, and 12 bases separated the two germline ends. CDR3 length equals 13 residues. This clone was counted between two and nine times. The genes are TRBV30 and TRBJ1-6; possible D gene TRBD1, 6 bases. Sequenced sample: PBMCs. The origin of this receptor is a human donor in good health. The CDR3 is CAWAQGRNSPLHF. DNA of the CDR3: TGTGCCTGGGCACAGGGACGGAATTCACCCCTCCACTTT.